The 5 T cell receptor beta chains below were found in one sample sequenced in a study. In TCRdb, the RT-PCR reads were re-called with MiXCR into one record per CDR3 protein. In the table there are almost 700,000 distinct CDR3 sequences, 11% to 15% of which are singletons. Material for sequencing was memory CD4+ T cells from blood. Receptor source: a female donor in good health, serving as a healthy control.

This clonotype has just a few counts. The V and J genes are TRBV28 and TRBJ1-5; tentatively, D is TRBD1 (6 bases). The CDR3 runs 16 residues. The V gene's germline CDR1 is MDHEN and CDR2 SYDVKM. V shed 6 bases and J shed 1 base, with 16 bases lying between them. The DNA for the CDR3 is TGTGCCAGCAGGCGAACAGGGCAGGGGAGCAATCAGCCCCAGCATTTT. It yields the protein CASRRTGQGSNQPQHF.

This clonotype has just a few counts. In DNA form, the CDR3 reads TGTGCCAGCAGTCCTATTCCGGGACAGGGGGCGCGGTATGGCTACACCTTC. Translation: CASSPIPGQGARYGYTF. The chain links TRBV27 to TRBJ1-2, with 12 bases aligning to TRBD1. The ends lost 5 bases at V and 5 bases at J; junction bases unmatched: 12. CDR1 MNHEY and CDR2 SMNVEV come from the germline V gene (reference sequence). This CDR3 comprises 17 residues.

This clonotype has a handful of counts. This chain links TRBV6-5 with TRBJ1-1, with 9 positions matching TRBD1. The CDR3 length is 17 residues. Germline lookup yields CDR1 MNHEY and CDR2 SVGAGI. Germline trimming cut 6 bases from V and 1 base from J; bases unmatched to any gene: 12. The CDR3 nucleotides are TGTGCCAGCAGACACCCGGGACAGGGTCTTTCGAACACTGAAGCTTTCTTT. It is translated as CASRHPGQGLSNTEAFF.

This clonotype was counted a few times. This sequence joins TRBV20-1 and TRBJ2-7; D is ambiguous. The CDR3 spans 13 residues. Trimming removed 0 bases from V and 0 bases from J, with 6 bases in between. From germline, CDR1 is DFQATT and CDR2 SNEGSKA (reference sequence). This chain's CDR3 is CSAREDVSYEQYF. The CDR3 DNA sequence: TGCAGTGCTAGAGAGGACGTCTCCTACGAGCAGTACTTC.

The chain couples TRBV7-9 to TRBJ1-6; TRBD1 matches 7 bases. Germline CDR1 reads SEHNR; CDR2 reads FQNEAQ (reference sequence). The CDR3 contains 15 residues. V trimming: 5 bases; J trimming: 10 bases; junction bases outside the gene matches: 11. Here the CDR3 DNA reads TGTGCCAGCAGCCAGGGGGGCAGGGCAGAGTCACCCCTCCACTTT. Protein product: CASSQGGRAESPLHF. Filled out from reference TRBV7-9 and TRBJ1-6, the complete variable domain reads DTGVSQNPRHKITKRGQNVTFRCDPISEHNRLYWYRQTLGQGPEFLTYFQNEAQLEKSRLLSDRFSAERPKGSFSTLEIQRTEQGDSAMYLCASSQGGRAESPLHFGNGTRLTVT.